This TCR beta chain was identified in a study of T cell changes during pregnancy in multiple sclerosis. V lost 2 bases and J lost 5; bases outside the gene matches: 8. Germline values: CDR1 KGHSH, CDR2 LQKENI. The CDR3 runs to 16 residues. Sequencing used immunoSEQ multiplex PCR; TCRdb keeps in-frame clones, though not all of them. The sample shows approximately 88,000 clones, approximately 95% of them seen only once. The sample consisted of peripheral blood, taken in the first trimester of pregnancy. The sequence derives from a female donor with multiple sclerosis, enrolled in a pregnancy study. The chain joins TRBV18 to TRBJ2-5; 10 bases agree with TRBD2. CDR3 DNA: TGTGCCAGCTCACCAGAATCACTAGCGGGGTGGGAGACCCAGTACTTC. Residues: CASSPESLAGWETQYF.